This TCR beta chain was sequenced during a study of regulatory T cells in long-lasting Graves disease. Study observations and caveats: Persistent Graves' patients had lower TCR diversity than newly diagnosed ones.

For this clonotype: Its cognate antigen is unknown.

The TCR beta library used iRepertoire HTBI primers with Arm-PCR amplification of CDR3. TCRdb reprocessed the multiplex PCR reads via MiXCR and lists one record per CDR3 protein. Found here are roughly 520,000 distinct CDR3 sequences, about 11% of them singletons; the top ten hold 7.5% to 9%. The time point was: newly diagnosed GD, antithyroid drugs for less than 3 months. After RNA was extracted from PBMCs, the TCR library was made from it. The CDR3 runs to 13 residues. Germline CDR1 DFQATT, CDR2 SNEGSKA (reference sequence). V lost 4 bases and J lost 6, with 16 bases in between. In addition, the sample was reused for a study of T cells in Graves' hyperthyroidism and ophthalmopathy.

This chain links TRBV20-1 with TRBJ2-7, with D possibly TRBD1 on 7 matching bases. Sequences were derived from peripheral blood mononuclear cells (PBMCs), sampled at new diagnosis, from a patient treated with antithyroid drugs. The receptor was derived from a woman under 40 with Graves disease. CDR3 DNA sequence: TGCAGTGCTACACCAGGGGGGATCGGCGAGCAGTACTTC. Residues: CSATPGGIGEQYF.